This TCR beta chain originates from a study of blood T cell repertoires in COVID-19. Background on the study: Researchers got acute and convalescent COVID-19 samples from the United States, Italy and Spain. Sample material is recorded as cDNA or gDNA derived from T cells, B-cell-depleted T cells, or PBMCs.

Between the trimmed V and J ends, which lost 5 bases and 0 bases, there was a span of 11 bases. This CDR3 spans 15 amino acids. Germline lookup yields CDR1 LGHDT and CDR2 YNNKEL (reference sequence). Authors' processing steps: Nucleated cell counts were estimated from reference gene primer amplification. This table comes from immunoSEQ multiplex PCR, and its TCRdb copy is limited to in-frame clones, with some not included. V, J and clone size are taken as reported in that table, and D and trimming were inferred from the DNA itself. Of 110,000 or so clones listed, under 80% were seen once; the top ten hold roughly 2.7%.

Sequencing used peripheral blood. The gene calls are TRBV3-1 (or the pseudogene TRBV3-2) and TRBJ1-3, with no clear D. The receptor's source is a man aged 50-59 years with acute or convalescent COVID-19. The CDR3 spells CASSEGFSSGNTIYF. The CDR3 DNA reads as TGTGCCAGCAGCGAGGGTTTTAGCTCTGGAAACACCATATATTTT.